The clone carrying this TCR beta chain was seen a single time. The sample belongs to a study of blood T cell repertoires in COVID-19. Study-wide background: Samples taken during acute and convalescent COVID-19 were collected in the United States, Italy and Spain. PBMCs, B-cell-depleted T cells, or T cells provided the cDNA or gDNA that made up the material.

Germline CDR1 and CDR2: SGHKS and YYEKEE (reference sequence). The ends were cut back, 1 base at V and 8 bases at J, with 18 bases in the middle. The CDR3 contains 15 residues. Per the study methods: Reference gene primers were amplified, and this amplification served to estimate nucleated cell counts. Generated by immunoSEQ multiplex PCR, the TCRdb table keeps only in-frame clones and is missing some. The V and J calls and the clone size are those of that table, but D and trimming were determined from the DNA. The repertoire includes under 140,000 clones, about 88% of them detected once, and roughly 3.3% sits in the top ten.

This TCR came from a woman aged 45-60 years with acute or convalescent COVID-19. The genes are TRBV5-5 and TRBJ1-2; D ambiguous. The sequenced sample was peripheral blood. Here the CDR3 reads CASSLLDYPSGGYTF. The CDR3 bases are TGTGCCAGCAGCTTGTTGGACTACCCTTCGGGAGGCTACACCTTC.